These 32 T cell receptor beta chains were all obtained from the same sample, sequenced in a study of T-cell memory formation after mild COVID-19. Using its own MiXCR run on the 5' RACE reads, TCRdb lists one record per CDR3 protein. This table holds approximately 390,000 distinct CDR3 sequences, approximately 16% found once. The sequencing input was PBMCs or a T cell subset sorted from them (not recorded which). These TCRs come from a man in his late teens or twenties who had mild COVID-19 (a few samples of this study predate the infection). Cell type and time point are not known.

This clonotype was counted at least ten times. The chain combines TRBV7-3 with TRBJ2-2, with TRBD2 matching 8 bases. The CDR3 is 17 residues long. Germline loops: CDR1 SGHTA, CDR2 FQGTGA. Unmatched junction bases numbered 12, after V lost 5 bases and J lost 4 bases. CDR3 amino acids: CASSPPGTSGATGELFF. The CDR3 DNA follows: TGTGCCAGCAGCCCCCCGGGCACTAGCGGAGCCACCGGGGAGCTGTTTTTT.

This clonotype was found a few times. V and J are TRBV12-3 or TRBV12-4 and TRBJ1-1; no definite D call. Trimming removed 8 bases from V and 1 base from J, with 14 bases in between. The CDR3 runs to 14 residues. The CDR3 sequence: CASLVGPRNTEAFF. The CDR3 bases are TGTGCCAGCTTGGTAGGACCACGGAACACTGAAGCTTTCTTT.

In this sample, this clonotype turned up a few times. This chain joins TRBV29-1 and TRBJ2-4, with 8 bases lining up with TRBD2. This CDR3 region has 17 residues. Germline loops: CDR1 SQVTM, CDR2 ANQGSEA. V shed 4 bases, J shed 1 base, and the junction held 12 bases outside the gene matches. For the CDR3, the DNA is TGCAGCGTTGGTCATTCGGGGGGGAGCTGGGCCAAAAACATTCAGTACTTC. Amino acids: CSVGHSGGSWAKNIQYF.

This clonotype was picked up a small number of times. This chain uses TRBV5-4 with TRBJ2-3; the match to TRBD1 covers 8 bases. Trimming at V came to 4 bases and at J to 6 bases, leaving 13 bases not matched to a gene. The germline CDR1 and CDR2 sequences are SGHNT and YYREEE (reference sequence). The CDR3 is made up of 16 amino acids. The CDR3 loop is CASSETGTGLVDTQYF. In nucleotides, the CDR3 is TGTGCCAGCAGCGAAACCGGGACAGGCCTGGTGGATACGCAGTATTTT.

This clonotype was found a few times. This chain uses TRBV3-1 with TRBJ1-6; D may be TRBD1 (6 bases). V was pared by 3 bases and J by 9 bases, with 12 bases between. From germline, CDR1 is LGHDT and CDR2 YNNKEL (reference sequence). The CDR3 consists of 14 residues. CDR3 region: CASSHQGNGSPLHF. The CDR3 DNA sequence: TGTGCCAGCAGCCACCAGGGGAATGGTTCACCCCTCCACTTT.

The V call is TRBV6-5, the J call TRBJ1-1, with TRBD1 identical over 8 bases. The CDR3 has 14 residues. Trimming cost V 2 bases and J 7 bases; bases outside gene matches: 6. In germline, CDR1 is MNHEY, CDR2 SVGAGI. This CDR3 is CASSYGQGAVEAFF. The CDR3 DNA sequence: TGTGCCAGCAGTTACGGGCAGGGGGCGGTTGAAGCTTTCTTT.

This clonotype has a handful of counts. This chain uses TRBV7-9 with TRBJ2-5; D gene unclear. Germline V lookup: CDR1 SEHNR, CDR2 FQNEAQ (reference sequence). This CDR3 is built from 12 residues. Trimming removed 7 bases from V and 3 bases from J, with 9 bases in between. CDR3 coding DNA: TGTGCCAGCACTGACCTTGAAGAGACCCAGTACTTC. It yields the protein CASTDLEETQYF.

The chain's CDR3 is CASGNRLPLTTNEKLFF. CDR3 nucleotides: TGTGCCAGCGGGAACAGACTCCCCCTAACAACTAATGAAAAACTGTTTTTT. The chain recombines TRBV7-9 with TRBJ1-4; no clear D gene. Trimming removed 8 bases at V and 0 bases at J, with 19 bases between. The CDR3 spans 17 residues. Germline assignment: CDR1 SEHNR and CDR2 FQNEAQ (reference sequence).

V and J are TRBV5-1 and TRBJ2-5; 7 bases fit TRBD1. This CDR3 is built from 14 residues. Per germline, CDR1 SGHRS and CDR2 YFSETQ. Trimming cost V 5 bases and J 3 bases; bases outside gene matches: 7. The CDR3 DNA reads TGCGCCAGCAGAATAACCACAGGGGAAGAGACCCAGTACTTC. As protein: CASRITTGEETQYF.

There are a few counts of this clonotype. This chain uses TRBV5-1 with TRBJ2-7; D not resolved. V was shortened by 0 bases and J by 3 bases, with 10 bases between the two germline ends. Germline V gives CDR1 SGHRS, CDR2 YFSETQ. This CDR3 region has 14 residues. The CDR3, as DNA: TGCGCCAGCAGCTTGGAGGGCGCTTTCTACGAGCAGTACTTC. It yields the protein CASSLEGAFYEQYF.

The genes are TRBV5-1 and TRBJ2-2; 8 bases line up with TRBD1. Germline assignment: CDR1 SGHRS and CDR2 YFSETQ. Unmatched junction bases numbered 7, after V lost 0 bases and J lost 6 bases. The CDR3 contains 16 residues. The CDR3 nucleotides are TGCGCCAGCAGCTTGGGACAGGGGTCCCCCTCCGGGGAGCTGTTTTTT. Protein product: CASSLGQGSPSGELFF.

The gene calls are TRBV5-6 and TRBJ2-5; 7 bases map to TRBD1. The CDR3 is 14 residues long. CDR1 and CDR2 (germline): SGHDT, YYEEEE. Trimming removed 4 bases from V and 1 base from J; junction bases left unmatched: 4. The CDR3 loop is CASSRRDSQETQYF. In nucleotides, the CDR3 is TGTGCCAGCAGCAGACGGGACAGCCAAGAGACCCAGTACTTC.

This clonotype has a handful of counts. The CDR3 nucleotides read TGCAGCGTTGGCGTCCAAGAGACCCAGTACTTC. Protein: CSVGVQETQYF. The rearrangement links TRBV29-1 to TRBJ2-5, with D unclear. Looked up from germline, CDR1 is SQVTM and CDR2 is ANQGSEA. CDR3 length: 11 amino acids. V lost 4 bases to trimming and J lost 1 base, with 4 bases between them.

The rearrangement uses TRBV30 and TRBJ1-6; D is perhaps TRBD1 (5 bases). Germline CDR1 reads GTSNPN; CDR2 reads SVGIG (reference sequence). The CDR3 runs 15 residues. Trimming cost V 2 bases and J 7 bases, with 15 bases left between them. The CDR3 DNA reads TGTGCCTGGAGTTGGACGGCCGGGGGGAATTCACCCCTCCACTTT. Its translation: CAWSWTAGGNSPLHF.

This clonotype has ten or more counts. V and J are TRBV6-1 and TRBJ2-5; D is perhaps TRBD2 (6 bases). The CDR3 consists of 14 residues. The V and J ends lost 8 bases and 5 bases respectively, with 18 bases between them. CDR1 MNHNS and CDR2 SASEGT come from the germline V gene. For the CDR3, the DNA is TGTGCCAGCCAGCTGGAACTAGCTCGGGAGACCCAGTACTTC. Translated: CASQLELARETQYF.

The rearrangement links TRBV7-3 to TRBJ2-2; 11 bases align to TRBD2. Trimming took 0 bases from V and 7 from J; bases not matched to a gene: 7. This CDR3 region has 17 residues. CDR1 is SGHTA and CDR2 is FQGTGA in the germline V gene. DNA of the CDR3: TGTGCCAGCAGCTTAACGCTAACTAGCGGGGGTGACGGGGAGCTGTTTTTT. It specifies CASSLTLTSGGDGELFF. Using reference TRBV7-3 and TRBJ2-2 for the parts outside the CDR3, the full variable domain is GAGVSQTPSNKVTEKGKYVELRCDPISGHTALYWYRQSLGQGPEFLIYFQGTGAADDSGLPNDRFFAVRPEGSVSTLKIQRTERGDSAVYLCASSLTLTSGGDGELFFGEGSRLTVL.

This clonotype is labeled as medium-sized (0.01 to 0.1%). V is TRBV27 and J is TRBJ2-5; 11 bases map to TRBD2. J lost 5 bases, V lost 6 bases, and 11 bases had no gene match. The CDR3 spans 16 residues. Per the germline V gene, CDR1 is MNHEY and CDR2 is SMNVEV (reference sequence). This CDR3 reads CASRTYSGGARETQYF. The CDR3 nucleotides read TGTGCCAGCAGGACCTATAGCGGGGGGGCCCGGGAGACCCAGTACTTC.

The rearrangement joins TRBV7-2 to TRBJ1-2, with D uncertain. Germline V lookup: CDR1 SGHTA, CDR2 FQGNSA. This CDR3 spans 13 amino acids. V was pared by 1 base and J by 6 bases, with 9 bases between. CDR3: CASSLVPGNGYTF. Here the CDR3 DNA reads TGTGCCAGCAGCTTAGTCCCCGGCAATGGCTACACCTTC.

The CDR3 reads CASGGIYNEQFF. The CDR3 nucleotides read TGTGCCAGCGGGGGCATTTACAATGAGCAGTTCTTC. The chain links TRBV6-5 to TRBJ2-1; perhaps TRBD1 as D (6 bases). V lost 8 bases, J lost 4 bases, and 9 bases lay in between. The V gene's germline CDR1 is MNHEY and CDR2 SVGAGI. The CDR3 is made up of 12 amino acids.

This clonotype has ten or more counts. The V and J genes are TRBV4-2 and TRBJ1-2, with TRBD1 matching 7 bases. V was pared by 1 base and J by 3 bases, with 8 bases of the junction left unmatched. The CDR3 runs 16 residues. Germline CDR1 is LGHNA and CDR2 is YNFKEQ. CDR3 nucleotides: TGTGCCAGCAGCCAAGCATCCTTAGACAGGGACTATGGCTACACCTTC. It is translated as CASSQASLDRDYGYTF.

The chain employs TRBV3-1 and TRBJ2-3; D uncertain. The CDR3 spans 16 residues. In germline, CDR1 is LGHDT, CDR2 YNNKEL (reference sequence). Trimming stripped 1 base from V and 3 bases from J, with 14 bases between. CDR3 region: CASSQGRVGVTDTQYF. In nucleotides, the CDR3 is TGTGCCAGCAGCCAAGGGCGTGTTGGCGTAACAGATACGCAGTATTTT.

The table lists this clonotype with a few counts. The V gene is TRBV24-1, the J gene TRBJ2-7; 7 bases line up with TRBD1. Trimming took 2 bases from V and 5 from J; bases not matched to a gene: 5. The germline CDR1 and CDR2 sequences are KGHDR and SFDVKD. There are 14 residues in the CDR3. The CDR3 loop reads CATSDSTGYHEQYV. Written as DNA, the CDR3 is TGTGCCACCAGTGATTCGACAGGGTACCACGAGCAGTACGTC.

The CDR3 here is CATSTTDHYEQYF. CDR3 in DNA: TGTGCCACCAGCACTACGGACCACTACGAGCAGTACTTC. The chain recombines TRBV15 with TRBJ2-7; D unresolved. CDR3 length: 13 residues. CDR1 and CDR2 from the germline V gene are LNHNV and YYDKDF (reference sequence). Trimming left V 4 bases short and J 3 bases short, with 10 bases between.

Details on this clonotype: A much bigger clone sits one base away, suggesting this may be a read error. The rearrangement uses TRBV7-2 and TRBJ1-5, with D perhaps TRBD1 (6 bases). The CDR3 sequence is 14 residues long. V was cut by 4 bases and J by 4 bases, with 11 bases left in between. Germline-derived CDR1 and CDR2 are SGHTA and FQGNSA. The CDR3 DNA sequence: TGTGCCAGCAGCTCCAGGGGACGGAATCAGCCCCAGCATTTT. Amino acid sequence: CASSSRGRNQPQHF.

The chain combines TRBV29-1 with TRBJ2-5; 8 bases map to TRBD2. With 6 bases clipped from V and 3 bases from J, the junction kept 0 bases outside the gene matches. This CDR3 is 11 amino acids long. Germline loops: CDR1 SQVTM, CDR2 ANQGSEA. CDR3 in DNA: TGCAGCGTCGGGGGGGAAGAGACCCAGTACTTC. Protein: CSVGGEETQYF.

The genes are TRBV10-2 and TRBJ1-1; D is perhaps TRBD1 (6 bases). Germline lookup yields CDR1 WSHSY and CDR2 SAAADI. The CDR3 extends over 13 amino acids. Trimming stripped 6 bases from V and 4 bases from J, with 12 bases between. The CDR3: CASSAQGGTEAFF. DNA for the CDR3: TGCGCCAGCAGCGCACAAGGGGGCACTGAAGCTTTCTTT.

This clonotype appeared a few times. The chain joins TRBV5-1 to TRBJ1-6, with no clear D. V was trimmed by 0 bases and J by 11 bases, leaving 12 bases between them. CDR1 is SGHRS and CDR2 is YFSETQ in the germline V gene. The CDR3 length is 14 residues. The CDR3 reads CASSLVAVETPLHF. CDR3 in DNA: TGCGCCAGCAGCTTGGTCGCAGTGGAGACACCCCTCCACTTT.

In this sample, this clonotype turned up many times. In DNA, the CDR3 is TGTGCCAGCAGCTTAGCGCACCCTTTTGCAACTAATGAAAAACTGTTTTTT. The encoded protein is CASSLAHPFATNEKLFF. The J gene is TRBJ1-4, the V gene TRBV7-9; D is ambiguous. Germline loops: CDR1 SEHNR, CDR2 FQNEAQ (reference sequence). This CDR3 is 17 amino acids long. Trimming cost V 0 bases and J 0 bases, with 11 bases left between them.

This clonotype was seen a handful of times. The chain carries TRBV6-2 or TRBV6-3 and TRBJ2-5, with 8 bases matching TRBD1. V shed 6 bases, J shed 4 bases, and the junction held 1 base outside the gene matches. The CDR3 totals 12 residues. Germline V gives CDR1 MNHEY, CDR2 SVGEGT. CDR3 residues: CASRQGVETQYF. Here the CDR3 DNA reads TGTGCCAGCAGACAGGGGGTAGAGACCCAGTACTTC.

V usage is TRBV4-1 and J usage is TRBJ2-1; D is possibly TRBD1 (6 bases). Germline loops: CDR1 MGHRA, CDR2 YSYEKL. The CDR3 contains 12 residues. Trimming removed 6 bases at V and 7 bases at J, with 10 bases between. CDR3 bases: TGCGCCAGCAGGCAGGGGTGGAATGAGCAGTTCTTC. Protein: CASRQGWNEQFF.

This clonotype has just a few counts. Sequence at one end of the junction differs from germline and may be a read error. The genes are TRBV4-1 and TRBJ1-2; the D gene is possibly TRBD1 (5 bases). In germline, CDR1 is MGHRA, CDR2 YSYEKL. The CDR3 totals 12 residues. The CDR3 DNA follows: TGCGCCAGCAGCCAGACAGAAAGGGCAACCGCCTTC. This translates into CASSQTERATAF.

This sequence joins TRBV2 and TRBJ1-2, with D perhaps matching TRBD1 (6 bases). Per the germline V gene, CDR1 is SNHLY and CDR2 is FYNNEI. CDR3 length equals 14 residues. Deletions cut 1 base from V and 4 bases from J, with 10 bases between. The chain's CDR3 is CASSEEDRAYGYTF. Written as DNA, the CDR3 is TGTGCCAGCAGTGAAGAGGACAGAGCCTATGGCTACACCTTC.